The 18 T cell receptor beta chains given below trace back to one sample, sequenced in a study of shared clonotypes between healthy human individuals. The repertoire was sequenced with immunoSEQ multiplex PCR; TCRdb's copy has only in-frame clones and lacks some. The sample includes millions of clones, about 92% of them seen just once. Sequenced input: naive CD4+ T cells from PBMCs. Indicated subset: CD45RA+ positively selected. These receptors all stem from a man aged 18 to 30 in good health. Some clones in this sample may be carry-over from other donors' samples.

This sequence joins TRBV28 and TRBJ2-5; a weak D match, TRBD2 (5 bases). Trimming removed 2 bases at V and 10 bases at J, with 8 bases between. The germline V gene has CDR1 MDHEN and CDR2 SYDVKM. This CDR3 is built from 11 residues. CDR3 nucleotide sequence: TGTGCCAGCAGTTTAGAGGGAAGCCAGTACTTC. Translating it yields CASSLEGSQYF.

The V call is TRBV5-4, the J call TRBJ2-1, with 7 bases fitting TRBD2. V shed 0 bases and J 2 bases; nucleotides not matched to a gene: 5. In germline, CDR1 is SGHNT, CDR2 YYREEE (reference sequence). CDR3 length: 16 amino acids. The CDR3 DNA reads TGTGCCAGCAGCTTGGAGCCTAGCGGAGCCTACAATGAGCAGTTCTTC. Its translation: CASSLEPSGAYNEQFF.

This sequence joins TRBV27 and TRBJ2-1, with D possibly being TRBD2 (6 bases). V was clipped by 6 bases and J by 0 bases, with 15 bases between them. CDR1 and CDR2 (germline): MNHEY, SMNVEV (reference sequence). This CDR3 spans 16 amino acids. CDR3 sequence: CASRPIAASSYNEQFF. In DNA form, the CDR3 reads TGTGCCAGCAGGCCTATAGCGGCCAGCTCCTACAATGAGCAGTTCTTC.

This chain connects TRBV4-1 to TRBJ1-2; possibly TRBD1 for D (5 bases). The germline V and J ends were trimmed by 2 bases and 3 bases, with 16 bases remaining between them. The CDR3 sequence is 16 residues long. Germline-derived CDR1 and CDR2 are MGHRA and YSYEKL. CDR3 nucleotide sequence: TGCGCCAGCAGCCAAATGGTTCGGGGACGGGACTATGGCTACACCTTC. Its protein is CASSQMVRGRDYGYTF.

Comment on this clone: The identical CDR3 is also encoded by other nucleotide sequences in the sample. V is TRBV5-4 and J is TRBJ2-3; 7 nucleotides match TRBD2. V trimming: 0 bases; J trimming: 2 bases; junction bases outside the gene matches: 6. Per germline, CDR1 SGHNT and CDR2 YYREEE (reference sequence). CDR3 size: 16 residues. The CDR3 bases are TGTGCCAGCAGCTTGGCTTCTAGCGGCTCCACAGATACGCAGTATTTT. Translated: CASSLASSGSTDTQYF.

CDR3 nucleotides: TGTGCCAGGGGGGCCCAGGGGGCTTGGGAAAAACTGTTTTTT. Protein: CARGAQGAWEKLFF. J is TRBJ1-4 and V is TRBV6-1, with TRBD1 matching over 8 bases. Germline CDR1 and CDR2: MNHNS and SASEGT. Trimming at V came to 9 bases and at J to 8 bases, leaving 11 bases not matched to a gene. The CDR3 runs to 14 residues.

The chain combines TRBV5-1 with TRBJ2-5; D not resolved. Germline CDR1 SGHRS, CDR2 YFSETQ. V was pared by 6 bases and J by 1 base, with 13 bases between. The CDR3 sequence is 14 residues long. The CDR3 DNA reads TGCGCCAGCACCCGCCGCACCGTCCAAGAGACCCAGTACTTC. Protein product: CASTRRTVQETQYF.

The V and J genes are TRBV29-1 and TRBJ2-1; 9 bases are shared with TRBD1. The CDR3 consists of 13 residues. V was clipped by 6 bases and J by 6 bases; unmatched bases: 6. Germline CDR1 is SQVTM and CDR2 is ANQGSEA. CDR3 in amino acids: CSVRDREFNEQFF. CDR3 DNA: TGCAGCGTCCGGGACAGGGAGTTCAATGAGCAGTTCTTC.

V and J are TRBV5-1 and TRBJ2-2; D not certain. The CDR3 totals 16 residues. Per the germline V gene, CDR1 is SGHRS and CDR2 is YFSETQ. The V end lost 0 bases, the J end lost 1 base, and 10 bases lay between the germline ends. In DNA form, the CDR3 reads TGCGCCAGCAGCTTGGCCTTACGGATGAACACCGGGGAGCTGTTTTTT. Translation gives CASSLALRMNTGELFF. Full variable domain (missing parts from reference TRBV5-1 and TRBJ2-2): KAGVTQTPRYLIKTRGQQVTLSCSPISGHRSVSWYQQTPGQGLQFLFEYFSETQRNKGNFPGRFSGRQFSNSRSEMNVSTLELGDSALYLCASSLALRMNTGELFFGEGSRLTVL.

The chain has TRBV6-5 and TRBJ2-2; D tentatively reads TRBD1 or TRBD2 (5 bases each). The V gene's germline CDR1 is MNHEY and CDR2 SVGAGI. The germline V and J ends were trimmed by 6 bases and 4 bases, with 15 bases remaining between them. CDR3 length equals 15 residues. Written as DNA, the CDR3 is TGTGCCAGCAGAACAGACCGGGGCCGCACCGGGGAGCTGTTTTTT. Translation: CASRTDRGRTGELFF.

The chain employs TRBV5-1 and TRBJ2-3, with D possibly TRBD1 on 6 matching bases. Germline V CDR1 and CDR2: SGHRS, YFSETQ. The CDR3 extends over 16 amino acids. V lost 3 bases to trimming and J lost 2 bases, with 16 bases between them. CDR3 coding DNA: TGCGCCAGCAGCTGGGAAGGACAGTTTATCACAGATACGCAGTATTTT. This gives the protein CASSWEGQFITDTQYF.

The CDR3 spells CASSLDWQVRGEKLFF. The CDR3 DNA sequence: TGTGCCAGCAGCTTAGACTGGCAGGTTCGGGGTGAAAAACTGTTTTTT. V is TRBV7-2 and J is TRBJ1-4; D uncertain. The V end lost 1 base, the J end lost 7 bases, and 16 bases lay between the germline ends. This CDR3 spans 16 amino acids. The germline gives CDR1 SGHTA, CDR2 FQGNSA.

In DNA, the CDR3 is TGTGCCAGCAGCCCGGACAGGGTATACGAAAAACTGTTTTTT. Translating it yields CASSPDRVYEKLFF. The gene calls are TRBV28 and TRBJ1-4; 8 bases align to TRBD1. The germline gives CDR1 MDHEN, CDR2 SYDVKM. CDR3 length equals 14 residues. J gave up 8 bases and V 6 bases, and 8 bases lay outside the gene matches.

J is TRBJ2-2 and V is TRBV15, with TRBD1 as a possible D gene (5 bases). Trimming removed 3 bases from V and 1 base from J, with 9 bases in between. Germline V gene data show CDR1 as LNHNV and CDR2 as YYDKDF (reference sequence). The CDR3 consists of 15 residues. CDR3 sequence: CATSRNRLNTGELFF. In nucleotides, the CDR3 is TGTGCCACCAGCAGGAACAGGTTGAACACCGGGGAGCTGTTTTTT.

In regard to this clone: The same CDR3 arises from other DNA sequences in this sample as well. CDR3 in amino acids: CASSLTGSNYGYTF. CDR3 coding DNA: TGCGCCAGCAGCTTGACAGGATCTAACTATGGCTACACCTTC. The rearrangement uses TRBV5-1 and TRBJ1-2, with TRBD1 as a possible D gene (5 bases). Germline values: CDR1 SGHRS, CDR2 YFSETQ. V gave up 1 base and J gave up 0 bases, with 7 bases separating them. The CDR3 runs to 14 residues.

The chain combines TRBV28 with TRBJ2-2; 8 positions match TRBD2. The CDR3 has 18 residues. From germline, CDR1 is MDHEN and CDR2 SYDVKM. V lost 8 bases, J lost 6 bases, and 20 bases stayed unmatched. The CDR3, as DNA: TGTGCCAGCCGAACAGGGTCACCAGCGGGAGTCAGGGCCGGGGAGCTGTTTTTT. This sequence encodes CASRTGSPAGVRAGELFF.

In this sample, this clone turned up a few times. The genes are TRBV29-1 and TRBJ1-5; no clear D gene. Germline CDR1 SQVTM, CDR2 ANQGSEA. V was shortened by 8 bases and J by 2 bases, with 10 bases between the two germline ends. This CDR3 spans 12 amino acids. The CDR3 is CSTGEGNQPQHF. The DNA of the CDR3 is TGCAGCACTGGAGAGGGCAATCAGCCCCAGCATTTT.

The chain has TRBV28 and TRBJ2-7, with TRBD1 matching over 9 bases. The CDR3 is made up of 16 amino acids. V shed 6 bases and J 6 bases; nucleotides not matched to a gene: 15. Germline V lookup: CDR1 MDHEN, CDR2 SYDVKM. The CDR3 bases are TGTGCCAGCAGCTGGGCCTACAGGGGGCGTACCCCCGAGCAGTACTTC. Translating it yields CASSWAYRGRTPEQYF.